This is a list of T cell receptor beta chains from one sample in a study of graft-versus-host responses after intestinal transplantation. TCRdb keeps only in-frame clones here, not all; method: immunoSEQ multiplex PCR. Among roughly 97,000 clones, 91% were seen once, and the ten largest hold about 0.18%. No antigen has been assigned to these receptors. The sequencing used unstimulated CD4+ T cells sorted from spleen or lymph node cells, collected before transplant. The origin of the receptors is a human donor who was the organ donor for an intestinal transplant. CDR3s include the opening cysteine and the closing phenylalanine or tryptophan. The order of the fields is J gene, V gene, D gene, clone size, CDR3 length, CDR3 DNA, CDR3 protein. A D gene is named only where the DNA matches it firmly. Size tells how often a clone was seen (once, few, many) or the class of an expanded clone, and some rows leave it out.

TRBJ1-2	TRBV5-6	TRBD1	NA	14	TGTGCCAGCAGCCTCGGGACAGGGTTGAGTGGCTACACCTTC	CASSLGTGLSGYTF
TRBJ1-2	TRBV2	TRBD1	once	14	TGTGCCAGCAGCTGGGACAGGGGAAAGGATGGCTACACCTTC	CASSWDRGKDGYTF
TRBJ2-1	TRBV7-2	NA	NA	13	TGTGCCAGCAGAAACCCGGCCGGGAATGAGCAGTTCTTC	CASRNPAGNEQFF
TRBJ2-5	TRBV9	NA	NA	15	TGTGCCAGCAGCGAGGAGACAGGCAGGAGAGAGACCCAGTACTTC	CASSEETGRRETQYF
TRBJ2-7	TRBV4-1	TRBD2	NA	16	TGCGCCAGCAGCTTACCACTAGCGGGGGGGCCGGGCGAGCAGTACTTC	CASSLPLAGGPGEQYF
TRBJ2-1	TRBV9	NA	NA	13	TGTGCCAGCAGCGTCAGGACTGACAATGAGCAGTTCTTC	CASSVRTDNEQFF
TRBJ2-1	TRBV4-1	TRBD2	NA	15	TGCGCCAGCCGGGGACTAGAAAGAGGGTACAATGAGCAGTTCTTC	CASRGLERGYNEQFF
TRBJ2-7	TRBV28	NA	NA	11	TGTGCCAGCGGTGACTTTTACGAGCAGTACTTC	CASGDFYEQYF
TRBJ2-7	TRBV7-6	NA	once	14	TGTGCCAGCAGCCTAGGGGGGCCCACCTACGAGCAGTACTTC	CASSLGGPTYEQYF
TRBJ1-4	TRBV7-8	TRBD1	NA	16	TGTGCCAGCAGTCCGAATACAGGGGCTAAGAATGAAAAACTGTTTTTT	CASSPNTGAKNEKLFF
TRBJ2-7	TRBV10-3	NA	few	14	TGTGCCATCAGGGCAGGGGCCTCGTCCTACGAGCAGTACTTC	CAIRAGASSYEQYF
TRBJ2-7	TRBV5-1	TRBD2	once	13	TGCGCCAGCACCCGCAGCGGCAGGGAGGGGCAGTACTTC	CASTRSGREGQYF
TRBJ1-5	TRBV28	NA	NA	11	TGTGCCAGCAGGGGAGGCCAGCCCCAGCATTTT	CASRGGQPQHF
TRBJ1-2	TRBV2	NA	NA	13	TGTGCCAGCAGTGTCCGGGTTCTCTATGGCTACACCTTC	CASSVRVLYGYTF
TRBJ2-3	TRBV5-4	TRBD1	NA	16	TGTGCCAGCAGCCCGGATGGGACAGGGATCGCAGATACGCAGTATTTT	CASSPDGTGIADTQYF
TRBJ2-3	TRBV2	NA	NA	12	TGTGCCAGCGGGCGCCACGCAGATACGCAGTATTTT	CASGRHADTQYF
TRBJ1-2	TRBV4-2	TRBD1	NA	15	TGTGCCAGCAGCCAAGACGGACAGGGTCAGGATGGCTACACCTTC	CASSQDGQGQDGYTF
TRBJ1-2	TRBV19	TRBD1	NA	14	TGTGCCAGTAGTACCCCCGACAGGGTCAGTGGCTACACCTTC	CASSTPDRVSGYTF
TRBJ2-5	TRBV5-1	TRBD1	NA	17	TGCGCCAGCAGCTTTGGCGGACAGGGTGGGGGACAAGAGACCCAGTACTTC	CASSFGGQGGGQETQYF
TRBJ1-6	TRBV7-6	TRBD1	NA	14	TGTGCCAGCAGCTTAGGGACAGGGAATTCACCCCTCCACTTT	CASSLGTGNSPLHF
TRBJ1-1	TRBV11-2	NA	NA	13	TGTGCCAGCAGCTTAGGGGCGAACACTGAAGCTTTCTTT	CASSLGANTEAFF
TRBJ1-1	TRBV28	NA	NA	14	TGTGCCAGCAGTCAATTATCTGCGTACACTGAAGCTTTCTTT	CASSQLSAYTEAFF
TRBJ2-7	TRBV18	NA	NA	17	TGTGCCAGCTCACCACAGCGCACCGCGACTACTTACTACGAGCAGTACTTC	CASSPQRTATTYYEQYF
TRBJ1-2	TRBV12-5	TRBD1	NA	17	TGTGCTAGTGGTTTGGATTATGGACAGGGTCTTATAGCCGGCTACACCTTC	CASGLDYGQGLIAGYTF
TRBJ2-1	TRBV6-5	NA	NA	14	TGTGCCAGCAATCCCCGACTCCGGCGCAATGAGCAGTTCTTC	CASNPRLRRNEQFF
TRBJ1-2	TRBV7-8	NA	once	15	TGTGCCAGCAGCTTAGAGGCATCCGACTACTATGGCTACACCTTC	CASSLEASDYYGYTF
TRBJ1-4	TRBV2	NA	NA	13	TGTGCCAGCAGTGAAGCGGTGCGTGAAAAACTGTTTTTT	CASSEAVREKLFF
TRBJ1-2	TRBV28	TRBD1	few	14	TGTGCCAGCAGCACGGGACAGGGGGACTATGGCTACACCTTC	CASSTGQGDYGYTF
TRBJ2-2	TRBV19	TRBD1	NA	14	TGTGCCAGTAGCGGGACAGGGTACACCGGGGAGCTGTTTTTT	CASSGTGYTGELFF
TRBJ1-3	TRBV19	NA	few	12	TGTGCCAGTAGTATGAGCGGAAACACCATATATTTT	CASSMSGNTIYF
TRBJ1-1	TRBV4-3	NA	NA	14	TGCGCCAGCAGCCAAGTGTCGAGTAACACTGAAGCTTTCTTT	CASSQVSSNTEAFF
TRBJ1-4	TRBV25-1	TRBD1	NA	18	TGTGCCAGCAGTGACGGGTCCGGGACAGGTAGAACTAATGAAAAACTGTTTTTT	CASSDGSGTGRTNEKLFF
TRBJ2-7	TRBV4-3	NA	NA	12	TGCGCCAGCAGCCAAGTCGGCTACGAGCAGTACTTC	CASSQVGYEQYF
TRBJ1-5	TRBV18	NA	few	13	TGTGCCAGCTCAACCGACAGGAATCAGCCCCAGCATTTT	CASSTDRNQPQHF
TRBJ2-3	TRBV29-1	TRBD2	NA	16	TGCAGCGTTGCGGCTTTAGCGGGGGGGCTGGCAGATACGCAGTATTTT	CSVAALAGGLADTQYF
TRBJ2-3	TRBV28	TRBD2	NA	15	TGTGCCAGCAGTACCCCCGGACTAGGGGTGGATACGCAGTATTTT	CASSTPGLGVDTQYF
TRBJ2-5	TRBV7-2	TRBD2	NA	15	TGTGCCAGCAGCTTATGGGGGGGGATAGGGGAGACCCAGTACTTC	CASSLWGGIGETQYF
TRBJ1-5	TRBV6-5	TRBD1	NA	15	TGTGCCAGCAGTCCGGACAGGGGGTATAATCAGCCCCAGCATTTT	CASSPDRGYNQPQHF
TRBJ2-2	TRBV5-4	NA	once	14	TGTGCCAGCAGCCTGTCGGGGGTTTTCGGGGAGCTGTTTTTT	CASSLSGVFGELFF
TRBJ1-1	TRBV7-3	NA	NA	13	TGTGCCAGCAGCTTCCTCCGCTCAGGGGAAGCTTTCTTT	CASSFLRSGEAFF
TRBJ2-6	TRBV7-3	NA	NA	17	TGTGCCAGCAGCTTATCGGGTCACGCTTCTGGGGCCAACGTCCTGACTTTC	CASSLSGHASGANVLTF
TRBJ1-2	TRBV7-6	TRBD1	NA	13	TGTGCCAGCAGCCCCGACAGGGATTGGGGCTACACCTTC	CASSPDRDWGYTF
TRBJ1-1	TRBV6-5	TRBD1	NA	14	TGTGCCAGCAGTTACTGGACAGGGAACACTGAAGCTTTCTTT	CASSYWTGNTEAFF
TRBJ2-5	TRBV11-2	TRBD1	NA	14	TGTGCCAGCAGCCCAGGACAGGGGCAAGAGACCCAGTACTTC	CASSPGQGQETQYF